This T cell receptor (beta chain) was observed in a study of long-term antiretroviral therapy in people with HIV (dated by TCRdb to the early 2020s). Describing the broader study: The earliest samples were collected roughly a decade before the 2015 WHO recommendation for immediate ART, at a time when ART was usually postponed until CD4 counts fell. Whether ART initiation and durable HIV suppression were associated with changes in peripheral blood TRB repertoire composition and diversity was tested in a retrospective serial study. From fewer than 35 adults with confirmed HIV infection, the cohort provided 192 cryopreserved PBMC samples, gathered serially across a mean of around six years (range 1-12). About 35% of the 30 participants with HIV were female. Test extractions of a monoclonal T-cell line alongside approximately 34 polyclonal samples showed no cross-contamination during QIAcube processing.

Summary of the overall study and its limitations: Inferences about post-ART repertoire changes are limited because no data were available on ART adherence, viral resistance or therapy changes. Because pre-ART samples had limited cell numbers, unsorted PBMC were profiled rather than sorted CD4+ and CD8+ T cells. Compared with controls, HIV repertoires had narrower CDR3 length ranges, and the network structure pointed to an antigen-experienced repertoire that shifted only slightly toward naive after ART. The samples span the years 2004 to 2017, and the ART regimens used at that time may not be as effective as current regimens. Starting ART was linked to a significant rise in TRB diversity, yet even after long-term ART the diversity remained significantly lower than in transplant donor controls. Owing to limited PBMC availability, only the TCR beta chain was sequenced, without alpha chain pairing. The repertoire was dominated across all time points by expanded TRB clones identified before ART initiation, although this dominance was seen to fluctuate and to decrease in many PLHIV after ART.

Per the germline V gene, ENHRY is the CDR1 and SYGVKD is the CDR2. The junction shows trimming of 10 bases on V and 1 base on J, plus 11 bases between the germline ends. Measured from the cysteine to the phenylalanine, the CDR3 is 13 residues long. CDR3 DNA is the only sequence kept; it has 39 bases, read in frame from the first base. Worth noting for this clone: This clone's antigen is unknown. Base quality data are lacking; no much larger clone is found one base away.

Inclusion was restricted to participants for whom at least one PBMC sample before ART initiation and at least two post-ART samples were available. Every participant with HIV received treatment in the United States of America. Before DNA extraction, cryopreserved samples containing about 0.95-10 million PBMC were thawed and washed. At the time of the earliest PBMC sample for each participant with HIV, ages ranged from about 23 to 60 years. Each participant contributed PBMC samples from 1-4 timepoints before ART initiation and 2-8 timepoints after ART initiation, with a median of 7 samples. For every participant, serial HIV viral load, CD4+ T-cell count, ART history and demographic data were obtained. A Qiagen kit on a QIAcube was used to extract genomic DNA from unsorted PBMC, with samples processed in batches of 12. Sequencing of the TRB variable region was done with the immunoSEQ hsTCRB v3.0 assay at survey level resolution. The target sequencing depth for TRB was about 40,000-50,000 T-cell genomes per sample. Pooled TRB libraries were sequenced on an Illumina MiSeq with a v3 150-cycle kit. Under the source paper's analysis protocol: Repertoire analysis ran in R within a reproducible Nextflow workflow covering QC, data transformation and analysis. LymphoSeq2, an R package for AIRR-Seq data exploration, was used to implement custom analyses. A handful of samples that produced fewer than 5000 total TRB sequences were removed, so 150 to 200 HIV repertoires were analyzed. Of the approximately 190 retained HIV repertoires, some 60 were collected before and under 150 after ART initiation. Repertoires were downsampled to 5000 TRB nucleotide sequences, and summary statistics were averaged over 100 downsampling iterations. The analysis kept only TRB sequences whose CDR3 regions were at least seven amino acids long. Diversity was measured with a Shannon entropy-derived clonality score and the Gini coefficient. In the repertoire networks, any two of the top 5000 CDR3 amino acid sequences were linked whenever the two sequences differed by an edit distance of one. Antigen specificity groups and MHC restriction were predicted for TRB CDR3 amino acid sequences with GLIPH2. To flag known associations with CMV, EBV, HIV or tissue antigens, CDR3 amino acid sequences were compared against VDJdb and McPAS-TCR. Pre-ART, post-ART and control groups were compared with Wilcoxon signed-rank tests and Holm-Bonferroni correction. Not all clones reach the TCRdb copy of this immuneACCESS table, which keeps in-frame sequences only. Checked studies attribute under half of the gap to unresolved V genes and leave the rest unexplained. Clone size and V and J calls were adopted from that table, with D and trimming inferred from the DNA. Within this sample are 23,000 or so clones, with approximately 88% of them counted one time only. The ten largest clones represent over 12% of the sample.

This specimen consisted of unsorted PBMCs, obtained around 4.1 years after starting antiretroviral therapy. The receptor was derived from a man between 25 and 39 years old with HIV. The sequence joins TRBV10-3 to TRBJ1-5; a weak D assignment points to TRBD1 (5 bases agree). The DNA sequence follows: TGTGCCACTAGACCAGGGAGCAATCAGCCCCAGCATTTT. Translation gives CATRPGSNQPQHF.